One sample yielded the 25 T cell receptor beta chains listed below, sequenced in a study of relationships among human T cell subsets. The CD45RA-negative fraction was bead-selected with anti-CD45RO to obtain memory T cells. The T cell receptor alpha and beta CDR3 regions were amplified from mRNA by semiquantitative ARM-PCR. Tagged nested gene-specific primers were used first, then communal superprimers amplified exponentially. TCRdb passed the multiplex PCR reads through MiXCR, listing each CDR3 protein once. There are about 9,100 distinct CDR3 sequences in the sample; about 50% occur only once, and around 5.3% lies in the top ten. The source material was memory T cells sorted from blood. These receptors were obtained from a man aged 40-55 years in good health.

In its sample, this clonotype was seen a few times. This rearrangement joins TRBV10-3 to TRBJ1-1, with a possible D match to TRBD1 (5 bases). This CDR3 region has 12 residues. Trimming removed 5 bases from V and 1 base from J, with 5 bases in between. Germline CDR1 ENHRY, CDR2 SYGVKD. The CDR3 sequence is CAISRGNTEAFF. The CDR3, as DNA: TGTGCCATCAGTAGGGGGAACACTGAAGCTTTCTTT.

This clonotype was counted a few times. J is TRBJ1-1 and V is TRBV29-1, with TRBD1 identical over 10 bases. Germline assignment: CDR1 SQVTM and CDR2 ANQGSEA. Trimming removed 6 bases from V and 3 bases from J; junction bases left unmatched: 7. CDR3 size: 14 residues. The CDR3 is CSVFRQGADTEAFF. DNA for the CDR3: TGCAGCGTATTCAGACAGGGGGCTGACACTGAAGCTTTCTTT. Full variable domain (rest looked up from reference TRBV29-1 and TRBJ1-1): SAVISQKPSRDICQRGTSLTIQCQVDSQVTMMFWYRQQPGQSLTLIATANQGSEATYESGFVIDKFPISRPNLTFSTLTVSNMSPEDSSIYLCSVFRQGADTEAFFGQGTRLTVV.

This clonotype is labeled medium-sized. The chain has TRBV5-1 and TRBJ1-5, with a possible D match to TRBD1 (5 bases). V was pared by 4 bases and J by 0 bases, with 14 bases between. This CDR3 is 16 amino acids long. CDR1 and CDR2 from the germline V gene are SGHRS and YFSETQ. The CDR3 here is CASSPGHGDSNQPQHF. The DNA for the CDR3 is TGCGCCAGCAGCCCCGGACACGGCGATAGCAATCAGCCCCAGCATTTT.

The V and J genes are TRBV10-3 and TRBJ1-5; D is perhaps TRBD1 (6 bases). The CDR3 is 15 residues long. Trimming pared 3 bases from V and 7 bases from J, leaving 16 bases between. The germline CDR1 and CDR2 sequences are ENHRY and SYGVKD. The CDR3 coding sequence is TGTGCCATCAGTGACGGCAGGGGACGTAAACAGCCCCAGCATTTT. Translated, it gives CAISDGRGRKQPQHF.

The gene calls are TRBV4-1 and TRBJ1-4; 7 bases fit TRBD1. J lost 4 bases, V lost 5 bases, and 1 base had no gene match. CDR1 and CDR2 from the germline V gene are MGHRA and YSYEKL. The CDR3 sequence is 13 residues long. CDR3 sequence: CASSGTVNEKLFF. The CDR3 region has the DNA TGCGCCAGCAGCGGGACAGTTAATGAAAAACTGTTTTTT.

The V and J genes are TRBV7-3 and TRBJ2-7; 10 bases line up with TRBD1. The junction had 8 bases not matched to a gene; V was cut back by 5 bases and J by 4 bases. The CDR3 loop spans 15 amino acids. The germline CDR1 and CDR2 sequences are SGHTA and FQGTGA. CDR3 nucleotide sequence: TGTGCCAGCAGCCTAGGACAGGGGGTAGTTTACGAGCAGTACTTC. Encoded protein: CASSLGQGVVYEQYF.

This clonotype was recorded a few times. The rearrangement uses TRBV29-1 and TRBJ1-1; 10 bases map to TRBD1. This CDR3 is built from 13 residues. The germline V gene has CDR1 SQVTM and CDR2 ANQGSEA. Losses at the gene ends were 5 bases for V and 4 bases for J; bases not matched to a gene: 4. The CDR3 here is CSVRQGAATEAFF. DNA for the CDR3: TGCAGCGTTCGACAGGGGGCGGCCACTGAAGCTTTCTTT.

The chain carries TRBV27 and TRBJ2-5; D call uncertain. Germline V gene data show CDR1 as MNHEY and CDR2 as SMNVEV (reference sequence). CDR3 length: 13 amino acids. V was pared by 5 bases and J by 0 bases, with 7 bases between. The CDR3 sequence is CASSLVYQETQYF. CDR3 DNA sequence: TGTGCCAGCAGTCTGGTTTACCAAGAGACCCAGTACTTC.

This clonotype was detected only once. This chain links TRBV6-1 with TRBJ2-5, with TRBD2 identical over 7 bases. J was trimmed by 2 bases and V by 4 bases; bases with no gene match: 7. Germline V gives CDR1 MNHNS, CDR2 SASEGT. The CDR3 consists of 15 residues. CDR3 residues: CASSVQAGIQETQYF. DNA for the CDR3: TGTGCCAGCAGTGTTCAAGCGGGGATACAAGAGACCCAGTACTTC.

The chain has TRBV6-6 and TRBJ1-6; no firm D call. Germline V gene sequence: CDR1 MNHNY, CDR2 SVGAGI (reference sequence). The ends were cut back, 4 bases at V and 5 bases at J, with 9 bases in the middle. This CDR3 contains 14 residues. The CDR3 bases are TGTGCCAGCAGTTCGAGCTTTGATAATTCACCCCTCCACTTT. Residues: CASSSSFDNSPLHF.

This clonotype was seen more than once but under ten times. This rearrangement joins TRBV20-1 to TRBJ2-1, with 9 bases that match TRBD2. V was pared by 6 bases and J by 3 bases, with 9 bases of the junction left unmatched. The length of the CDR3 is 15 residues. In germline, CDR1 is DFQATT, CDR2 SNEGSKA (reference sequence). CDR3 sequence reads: CSAAGASGNYNEQFF. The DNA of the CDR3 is TGCAGTGCCGCCGGAGCTAGCGGGAACTACAATGAGCAGTTCTTC.

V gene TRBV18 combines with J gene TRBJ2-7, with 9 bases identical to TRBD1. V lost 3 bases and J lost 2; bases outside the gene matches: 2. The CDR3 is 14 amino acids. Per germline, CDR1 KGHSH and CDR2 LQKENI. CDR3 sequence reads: CASSPGQGTYEQYF. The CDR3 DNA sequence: TGTGCCAGCTCACCGGGACAGGGAACCTACGAGCAGTACTTC.

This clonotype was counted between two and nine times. The CDR3 loop reads CASSPSGANVLTF. Here the CDR3 DNA reads TGTGCCAGCAGCCCCTCTGGGGCCAACGTCCTGACTTTC. The J gene is TRBJ2-6, the V gene TRBV11-3; D remains ambiguous. CDR1 SGHNT and CDR2 YENEEA come from the germline V gene. V gave up 5 bases and J gave up 0 bases, with 2 bases separating them. The CDR3 is 13 amino acids.

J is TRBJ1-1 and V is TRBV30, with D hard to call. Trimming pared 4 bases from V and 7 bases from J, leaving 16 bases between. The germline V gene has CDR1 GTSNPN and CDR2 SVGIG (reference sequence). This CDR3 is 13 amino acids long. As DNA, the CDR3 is TGTGCCTGGAATCGCCTCGACGGACTTGAAGCTTTCTTT. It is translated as CAWNRLDGLEAFF.

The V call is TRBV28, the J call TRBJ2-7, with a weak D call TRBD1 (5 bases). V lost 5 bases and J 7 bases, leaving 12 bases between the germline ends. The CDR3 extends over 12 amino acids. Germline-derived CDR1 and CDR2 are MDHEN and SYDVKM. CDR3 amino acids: CASSQQGREQYF. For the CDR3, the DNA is TGTGCCAGCAGTCAGCAGGGTAGGGAGCAGTACTTC.

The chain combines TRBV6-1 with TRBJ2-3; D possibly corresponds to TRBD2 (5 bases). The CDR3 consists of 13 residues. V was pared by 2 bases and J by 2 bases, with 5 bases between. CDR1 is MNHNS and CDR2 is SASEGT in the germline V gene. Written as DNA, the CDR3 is TGTGCCAGCAGTGAACGGGACACAGATACGCAGTATTTT. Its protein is CASSERDTDTQYF.

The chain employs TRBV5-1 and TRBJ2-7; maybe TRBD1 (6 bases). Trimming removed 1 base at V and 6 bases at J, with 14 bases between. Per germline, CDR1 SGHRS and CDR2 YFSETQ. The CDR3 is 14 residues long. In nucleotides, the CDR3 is TGCGCCAGCAGCTTGACAGGGAACTACTGCGAGCAGTACTTC. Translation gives CASSLTGNYCEQYF.

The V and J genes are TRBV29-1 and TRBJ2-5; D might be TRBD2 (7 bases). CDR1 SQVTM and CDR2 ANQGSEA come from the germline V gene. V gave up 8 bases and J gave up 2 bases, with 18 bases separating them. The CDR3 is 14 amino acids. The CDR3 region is CSIGGANFQETQYF. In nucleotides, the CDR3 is TGCAGCATTGGGGGGGCTAATTTTCAAGAGACCCAGTACTTC.

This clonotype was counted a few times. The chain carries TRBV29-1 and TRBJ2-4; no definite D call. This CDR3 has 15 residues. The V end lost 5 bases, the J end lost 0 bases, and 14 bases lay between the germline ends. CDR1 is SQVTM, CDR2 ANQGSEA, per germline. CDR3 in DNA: TGCAGCGTTTCCCAGTCCGGTGTAGCCAAAAACATTCAGTACTTC. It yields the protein CSVSQSGVAKNIQYF.

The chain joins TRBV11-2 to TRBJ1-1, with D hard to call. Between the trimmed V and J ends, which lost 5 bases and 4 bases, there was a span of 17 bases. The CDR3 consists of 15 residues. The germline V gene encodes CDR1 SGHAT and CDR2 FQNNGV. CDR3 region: CASSASRTPGTEAFF. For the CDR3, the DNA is TGTGCCAGCAGCGCTTCACGAACTCCTGGCACTGAAGCTTTCTTT.

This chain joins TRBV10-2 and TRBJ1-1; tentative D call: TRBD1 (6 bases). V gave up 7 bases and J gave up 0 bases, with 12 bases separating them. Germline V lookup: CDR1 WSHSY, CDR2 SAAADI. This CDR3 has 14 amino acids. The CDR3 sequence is CASNGGTMNTEAFF. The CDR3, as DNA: TGCGCCAGCAATGGGGGGACAATGAACACTGAAGCTTTCTTT.

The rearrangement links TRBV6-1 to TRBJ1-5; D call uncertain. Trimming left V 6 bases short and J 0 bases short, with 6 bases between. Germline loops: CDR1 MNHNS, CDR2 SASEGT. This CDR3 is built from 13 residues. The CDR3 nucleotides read TGTGCCAGCAGCCAGTATAGCAATCAGCCCCAGCATTTT. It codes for CASSQYSNQPQHF.

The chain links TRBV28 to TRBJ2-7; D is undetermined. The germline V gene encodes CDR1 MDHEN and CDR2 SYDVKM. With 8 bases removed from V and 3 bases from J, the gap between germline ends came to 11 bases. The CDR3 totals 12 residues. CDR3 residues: CASSSRIYEQYF. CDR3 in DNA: TGTGCCAGCTCATCCCGAATCTACGAGCAGTACTTC.

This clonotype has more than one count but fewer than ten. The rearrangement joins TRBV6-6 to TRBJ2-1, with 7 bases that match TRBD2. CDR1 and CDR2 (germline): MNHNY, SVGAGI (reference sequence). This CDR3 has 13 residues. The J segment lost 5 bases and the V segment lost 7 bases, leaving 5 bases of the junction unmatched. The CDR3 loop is CASTRSGDNEQFF. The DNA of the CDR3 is TGTGCCAGCACCAGAAGCGGGGACAATGAGCAGTTCTTC.

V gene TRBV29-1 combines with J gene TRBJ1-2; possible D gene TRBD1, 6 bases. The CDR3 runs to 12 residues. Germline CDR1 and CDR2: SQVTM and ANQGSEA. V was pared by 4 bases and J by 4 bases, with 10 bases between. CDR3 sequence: CSVGTVSYGYTF. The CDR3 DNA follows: TGCAGCGTTGGGACAGTTTCCTATGGCTACACCTTC.